One and the same sample provided the 5 T cell receptor beta chains below, sequenced in a study of shared clonotypes between healthy human individuals. The protocol was immunoSEQ multiplex PCR, while the TCRdb copy is restricted to in-frame clones and leaves out a portion. The sample yields 800,000 to 950,000 clones, roughly 96% seen once. Terminally differentiated effector memory CD45RA+ cells were left out of the naive CD8 fraction, which was CD45RO-negative and positively selected for CCR7. Material for sequencing was naive CD8+ T cells sorted from blood. All receptors derive from a man aged 25-45 years in good health.

The genes are TRBV19 and TRBJ1-5; no clear D gene. The CDR3 covers 15 residues. Germline V gene sequence: CDR1 LNHDA, CDR2 SQIVND (reference sequence). Trimming removed 7 bases from V and 2 bases from J, with 15 bases in between. CDR3 region: CASTPIGGGNQPQHF. CDR3 sequence (DNA): TGTGCCAGTACGCCCATTGGAGGCGGCAATCAGCCCCAGCATTTT.

Only one count was recorded for this clone. The chain recombines TRBV25-1 with TRBJ2-7; D is uncertain. Trimming removed 10 bases from V and 2 bases from J, with 9 bases in between. The CDR3 is 11 amino acids. Per germline, CDR1 MGHDK and CDR2 SYGVNS. In nucleotides, the CDR3 is TGTGCCACGGGCGAAGCCTACGAGCAGTACTTC. It specifies CATGEAYEQYF.

The chain carries TRBV4-2 and TRBJ2-1; no clear D. The length of the CDR3 is 11 residues. Trimming cost V 1 base and J 7 bases, with 2 bases left between them. Per germline, CDR1 LGHNA and CDR2 YNFKEQ. The CDR3 DNA sequence: TGTGCCAGCAGCCAAGTAAATGAGCAGTTCTTC. It encodes CASSQVNEQFF.

V and J are TRBV4-3 and TRBJ2-1; D uncertain. This CDR3 is built from 14 residues. V gave up 0 bases and J gave up 6 bases, with 9 bases separating them. CDR1 LGHNA and CDR2 YSLEER come from the germline V gene. CDR3 residues: CASSQDGHGNEQFF. CDR3 nucleotides: TGCGCCAGCAGCCAAGACGGTCACGGCAATGAGCAGTTCTTC.

The chain is built from TRBV14 and TRBJ2-7; 7 nucleotides line up with TRBD2. Germline-derived CDR1 and CDR2 are SGHDN and FVKESK. The CDR3 runs 15 residues. Trimming removed 4 bases from V and 4 bases from J; junction bases left unmatched: 10. The CDR3, as DNA: TGTGCCAGCAGCCCAGTGCCTAGCGGAGCTTACGAGCAGTACTTC. Translation: CASSPVPSGAYEQYF. Filled out from reference TRBV14 and TRBJ2-7, the complete variable domain reads EAGVTQFPSHSVIEKGQTVTLRCDPISGHDNLYWYRRVMGKEIKFLLHFVKESKQDESGMPNNRFLAERTGGTYSTLKVQPAELEDSGVYFCASSPVPSGAYEQYFGPGTRLTVT.